The present entry profiles one T cell receptor (beta chain) with its context. The antigen is not known. TCRdb re-called the 5' RACE reads with MiXCR, one entry per CDR3 protein. The sample records approximately 300,000 distinct CDR3 sequences, around 6.8% being singletons. The sample originates from a study of T cells after yellow fever vaccination. The overall study: Low-cell-number fractions underwent preparation using SMART-Seq v4 Ultra Low Input.

Findings of the study overall: Any FACS-sorted repertoire could hold abundant clonotypes that contaminate it from the bulk population.

This CDR3 has 13 amino acids. Germline CDR1 and CDR2: MNHNS and SASEGT. Trimming took off 6 bases at V and 6 bases at J, with 15 bases between the two ends. The V and J genes are TRBV6-1 and TRBJ2-7; maybe TRBD1 (6 bases). The clonotype originates from a man in his late teens or twenties who received the YFV17D yellow fever vaccine. Material: PBMCs, obtained 35 to 50 days after the first yellow fever vaccination. The CDR3 nucleotides read TGTGCCAGCAGATCGGATACAGGGCGCGAGCAGTACTTC. Its translation is CASRSDTGREQYF.